These 28 T cell receptor beta chains came from one sample sequenced in a study of shared clonotypes between healthy human individuals (dated by TCRdb to the early 2020s). Library preparation was by the immunoSEQ multiplex PCR assay. This immuneACCESS table, as held by TCRdb, lists in-frame sequences with V and J called but not all clones. Of the missing ones, under half trace to an unresolved V gene in checked studies; the others have no known cause. The sample contains about half a million clones, around 77% of them found a single time. 12% of the sample is taken by the ten largest. Sequenced material: PBMCs. Source of these receptors: a woman in her thirties or forties in good health. Some clones in this sample may be carry-over from other donors' samples.

The rearrangement links TRBV7-9 to TRBJ2-1; D tentatively fits TRBD1 or TRBD2 (5 bases each). The V end was cut by 4 bases, the J end by 4 bases, with 11 bases between. CDR1 and CDR2 from the germline V gene are SEHNR and FQNEAQ (reference sequence). This CDR3 has 14 amino acids. The CDR3 nucleotides are TGTGCCAGCAGCTCCCGGGACCTTTACAATGAGCAGTTCTTC. Protein sequence: CASSSRDLYNEQFF.

CDR3 protein: CASADRVHSGNTIYF. Here the CDR3 DNA reads TGTGCCAGCGCAGACAGGGTTCATTCTGGAAACACCATATATTTT. The rearrangement links TRBV9 to TRBJ1-3, with 7 bases aligning to TRBD1. The CDR3 loop spans 15 amino acids. Germline CDR1 and CDR2: SGDLS and YYNGEE. V lost 7 bases to trimming and J lost 1 base; unmatched junction nucleotides: 8.

The V gene is TRBV7-7, the J gene TRBJ2-1, with TRBD1 identical over 7 bases. This CDR3 has 13 amino acids. The junction had 7 bases not matched to a gene; V was cut back by 5 bases and J by 9 bases. Germline V gives CDR1 SSHAT, CDR2 FNYEAQ (reference sequence). The CDR3 here is CASSRDRDGEQFF. The CDR3 nucleotides read TGTGCCAGCAGCCGTGACAGGGACGGTGAGCAGTTCTTC.

Only a few counts were recorded for this clone. V is TRBV6-1 and J is TRBJ2-3, with TRBD2 matching over 9 bases. The germline CDR1 and CDR2 sequences are MNHNS and SASEGT. Germline trimming cut 0 bases from V and 5 bases from J; bases unmatched to any gene: 3. The length of the CDR3 is 15 residues. The CDR3 nucleotides read TGTGCCAGCAGTGAAGCTAGCGGGAGTGTAGATACGCAGTATTTT. Protein product: CASSEASGSVDTQYF.

V usage is TRBV4-1 and J usage is TRBJ2-3, with 14 bases fitting TRBD2. There are 19 residues in the CDR3. CDR1 and CDR2 (germline): MGHRA, YSYEKL. Trimming cost V 3 bases and J 0 bases; bases outside gene matches: 8. The CDR3 protein is CASSQTSGRGLYSTDTQYF. In DNA form, the CDR3 reads TGCGCCAGCAGCCAGACTAGCGGGAGGGGACTATATAGCACAGATACGCAGTATTTT.

Points on this clone: With a far larger clone one base away, a read error is the likely cause. The chain recombines TRBV29-1 with TRBJ2-7; D might be TRBD1 (7 bases). Germline V CDR1 and CDR2: SQVTM, ANQGSEA. There are 13 residues in the CDR3. The CDR3 sequence: CSAQTGRTYERYF. CDR3 DNA: TGCAGCGCCCAGACAGGGAGGACCTACGAGCGGTACTTC.

The chain uses TRBV18 and TRBJ2-7, with unresolved D. Germline lookup yields CDR1 KGHSH and CDR2 LQKENI. This CDR3 has 15 residues. The V and J ends lost 0 bases and 2 bases respectively, with 11 bases between them. The CDR3 DNA reads as TGTGCCAGCTCACCACCTAGCACAAGGACCTACGAGCAGTACTTC. Residues: CASSPPSTRTYEQYF. Full variable domain (remainder filled in from reference TRBV18 and TRBJ2-7): NAGVMQNPRHLVRRRGQEARLRCSPMKGHSHVYWYRQLPEEGLKFMVYLQKENIIDESGMPKERFSAEFPKEGPSILRIQQVVRGDSAAYFCASSPPSTRTYEQYFGPGTRLTVT.

The V and J genes are TRBV30 and TRBJ2-7; 10 bases fit TRBD2. After removal of 3 bases from V and 1 base from J, the junction contained 6 bases not matched to a gene. CDR3 size: 15 residues. The germline CDR1 and CDR2 sequences are GTSNPN and SVGIG (reference sequence). CDR3 loop: CAWRPRTSGSYEQYF. CDR3 nucleotide sequence: TGTGCCTGGAGACCCCGGACTAGCGGATCCTACGAGCAGTACTTC.

The CDR3, as DNA: TGTGCCAGCAGTTTAGGGACAGGTAAACAGCCCCAGCATTTT. Residues: CASSLGTGKQPQHF. This chain connects TRBV27 to TRBJ1-5; 8 positions agree with TRBD1. J was trimmed by 7 bases and V by 2 bases; bases with no gene match: 4. Germline V gene lookup returns CDR1 MNHEY and CDR2 SMNVEV (reference sequence). The CDR3 length is 14 residues.

In this sample, this clone turned up a few times. The J gene is TRBJ1-4, the V gene TRBV7-9; D uncertain. The V end was cut by 1 base, the J end by 0 bases, with 12 bases between. The CDR3 runs 17 residues. The germline V gene has CDR1 SEHNR and CDR2 FQNEAQ (reference sequence). CDR3 coding DNA: TGTGCCAGCAGCTTAGGGCGCCAACGTGCAACTAATGAAAAACTGTTTTTT. Its protein is CASSLGRQRATNEKLFF.

The chain combines TRBV29-1 with TRBJ2-7; the match to TRBD2 covers 11 bases. V shed 5 bases, J shed 3 bases, and the junction held 9 bases outside the gene matches. Germline V lookup: CDR1 SQVTM, CDR2 ANQGSEA. This CDR3 has 15 amino acids. The CDR3 reads CSVFTSGRTFYEQYF. Here the CDR3 DNA reads TGCAGCGTTTTTACTAGCGGGAGAACATTCTACGAGCAGTACTTC.

V usage is TRBV5-1 and J usage is TRBJ1-1; no definite D call. Germline V gene data show CDR1 as SGHRS and CDR2 as YFSETQ. This CDR3 comprises 14 residues. Trimming took 1 base from V and 1 from J, leaving 8 bases between them. DNA for the CDR3: TGCGCCAGCAGCTTGAGGCCCGAGAACACTGAAGCTTTCTTT. Encoded protein: CASSLRPENTEAFF.

The chain recombines TRBV19 with TRBJ1-3; D is uncertain. This CDR3 contains 16 residues. V was shortened by 1 base and J by 0 bases, with 10 bases between the two germline ends. Germline V CDR1 and CDR2: LNHDA, SQIVND (reference sequence). Here the CDR3 reads CASSIVTRSSGNTIYF. For the CDR3, the DNA is TGTGCCAGTAGTATAGTAACACGGAGCTCTGGAAACACCATATATTTT.

The V gene is TRBV28, the J gene TRBJ1-1; 7 bases are a match to TRBD1. The CDR3 extends over 15 amino acids. The V gene end was trimmed by 6 bases and the J gene end by 0 bases; junction bases not matched to a gene: 7. CDR1 and CDR2 (germline): MDHEN, SYDVKM. The DNA of the CDR3 is TGTGCCAGCAGGCTGACAGGGAAGATGAACACTGAAGCTTTCTTT. Its translation is CASRLTGKMNTEAFF.

The CDR3 protein is CASSLAHWGDGSYNEQFF. The CDR3 DNA sequence: TGTGCCAGCAGTTTGGCCCACTGGGGGGATGGCTCCTACAATGAGCAGTTCTTC. J is TRBJ2-1 and V is TRBV27; tentative D call: TRBD2 (6 bases). V lost 3 bases and J 0 bases, leaving 18 bases between the germline ends. This CDR3 is 18 amino acids long. CDR1 and CDR2 (germline): MNHEY, SMNVEV (reference sequence).

The J gene is TRBJ2-7, the V gene TRBV27; no firm D call. The germline gives CDR1 MNHEY, CDR2 SMNVEV (reference sequence). CDR3 length equals 16 residues. V gave up 2 bases and J gave up 4 bases, with 18 bases separating them. In DNA, the CDR3 is TGTGCCAGCAGTTTAAACGCGCAGGCGTCACCTTACGAGCAGTACTTC. This sequence encodes CASSLNAQASPYEQYF.

The rearrangement joins TRBV5-8 to TRBJ2-7, with TRBD2 matching 9 bases. Germline loops: CDR1 SGHTS, CDR2 YDEGEE. The ends lost 2 bases at V and 3 bases at J; junction bases unmatched: 3. The CDR3 has 14 residues. CDR3: CASSFGTSFYEQYF. CDR3 nucleotides: TGTGCCAGCAGCTTCGGGACTAGCTTCTACGAGCAGTACTTC.

V usage is TRBV6-1 and J usage is TRBJ2-7; D may match TRBD1 or TRBD2 (7 bases each). Trimming took off 7 bases at V and 5 bases at J, with 12 bases between the two ends. The CDR3 is made up of 12 amino acids. CDR1 and CDR2 from the germline V gene are MNHNS and SASEGT. CDR3 DNA sequence: TGTGCCAGCAACAGGGGAGGGAACGAGCAGTACTTC. It codes for CASNRGGNEQYF.

As regards this clone: Since a far larger clone is one base different, this is likely a read error. Other nucleotide sequences from this sample produce the same CDR3. The chain employs TRBV6-1 and TRBJ2-5; TRBD1 matches 10 bases. The CDR3 length is 16 residues. Losses at the gene ends were 3 bases for V and 5 bases for J; bases not matched to a gene: 9. CDR1 is MNHNS, CDR2 SASEGT, per germline. CDR3 nucleotides: TGTGCCAGCAGTGAGGCGGGGGGACAGGGGTATGAGACCCAGTACTTC. Translating gives CASSEAGGQGYETQYF.

Ten or more counts support this clone. Other nucleotide sequences from this sample produce the same CDR3. The chain is built from TRBV4-1 and TRBJ2-1; 10 nucleotides agree with TRBD1. The V gene's germline CDR1 is MGHRA and CDR2 YSYEKL. V lost 5 bases, J lost 7 bases, and 8 bases stayed unmatched. The length of the CDR3 is 15 residues. The CDR3 protein is CASSRTGTGENEQFF. The CDR3 region has the DNA TGCGCCAGCAGCAGGACCGGGACAGGGGAAAATGAGCAGTTCTTC.

The rearrangement joins TRBV28 to TRBJ1-4; TRBD1 agrees at 7 bases. CDR1 and CDR2 (germline): MDHEN, SYDVKM. The CDR3 extends over 15 amino acids. With 6 bases clipped from V and 7 bases from J, the junction kept 11 bases outside the gene matches. The CDR3: CASRGVDRAFEKLFF. The CDR3 nucleotides are TGTGCCAGCAGGGGGGTCGACAGGGCTTTTGAAAAACTGTTTTTT.

The V gene is TRBV29-1, the J gene TRBJ2-3, with D possibly TRBD2 on 5 matching bases. The V and J ends lost 6 bases and 3 bases respectively, with 13 bases between them. The CDR3 is made up of 13 amino acids. Germline-derived CDR1 and CDR2 are SQVTM and ANQGSEA. The CDR3 sequence: CSVQHRGTDTQYF. The CDR3 nucleotides are TGCAGCGTACAACATCGGGGAACAGATACGCAGTATTTT.

V usage is TRBV5-4 and J usage is TRBJ1-1, with D perhaps TRBD1 (6 bases). Germline CDR1 is SGHNT and CDR2 is YYREEE (reference sequence). The length of the CDR3 is 15 residues. Deletions cut 4 bases from V and 5 bases from J, with 18 bases between. The CDR3 spells CASSVKGVGPTEAFF. The DNA for the CDR3 is TGTGCCAGCAGCGTAAAGGGGGTGGGGCCTACTGAAGCTTTCTTT. Full variable domain (remainder filled in from reference TRBV5-4 and TRBJ1-1): ETGVTQSPTHLIKTRGQQVTLRCSSQSGHNTVSWYQQALGQGPQFIFQYYREEENGRGNFPPRFSGLQFPNYSSELNVNALELDDSALYLCASSVKGVGPTEAFFGQGTRLTVV.

The V and J genes are TRBV15 and TRBJ1-1; TRBD1 aligns across 9 bases. The CDR3 contains 13 residues. The V segment lost 8 bases and the J segment 5 bases; nucleotides outside the gene matches: 6. Looked up from germline, CDR1 is LNHNV and CDR2 is YYDKDF (reference sequence). The CDR3 DNA reads TGTGCCACCGGGACAGGGCGTTATACTGAAGCTTTCTTT. As protein: CATGTGRYTEAFF.

The chain employs TRBV30 and TRBJ2-7, with D possibly being TRBD1 (5 bases). The J call may be wrong; the DNA end is better matched by TRBJ2-5. In germline, CDR1 is GTSNPN, CDR2 SVGIG (reference sequence). There are 15 residues in the CDR3. CDR3 in DNA: TGTGCCTGGAGTGTACTCGGACACGGCCAAGAGACCCAGTACTTC. Translating it yields CAWSVLGHGQETQYF.

The J gene is TRBJ1-5, the V gene TRBV7-2; no definite D call. Germline CDR1 is SGHTA and CDR2 is FQGNSA. Trimming pared 1 base from V and 7 bases from J, leaving 8 bases between. The CDR3 is 13 residues long. CDR3 sequence reads: CASSLGLGQPQHF. The CDR3 DNA follows: TGTGCCAGCAGCTTAGGTCTCGGGCAGCCCCAGCATTTT.

This clone is a singleton in its sample. The chain's CDR3 is CASSPQKSNSYGYTF. As DNA, the CDR3 is TGTGCCAGTAGCCCCCAGAAGAGTAATAGCTATGGCTACACCTTC. The V and J genes are TRBV19 and TRBJ1-2; D is unresolved. The CDR3 is 15 residues long. The germline V gene has CDR1 LNHDA and CDR2 SQIVND (reference sequence). V lost 6 bases and J lost 4, with 18 bases in between. Combining the CDR3 with reference TRBV19 and TRBJ1-2 gives the whole variable domain DGGITQSPKYLFRKEGQNVTLSCEQNLNHDAMYWYRQDPGQGLRLIYYSQIVNDFQKGDIAEGYSVSREKKESFPLTVTSAQKNPTAFYLCASSPQKSNSYGYTFGSGTRLTVV.

This clone was found once. The chain is built from TRBV5-1 and TRBJ2-7; D might be TRBD1 (7 bases). The ends were cut back, 0 bases at V and 3 bases at J, with 16 bases in the middle. The CDR3 sequence is 16 residues long. Per the germline V gene, CDR1 is SGHRS and CDR2 is YFSETQ. This chain's CDR3 is CASSLAAGQNLYEQYF. The CDR3 coding sequence is TGCGCCAGCAGCTTGGCCGCGGGACAGAACCTCTACGAGCAGTACTTC.